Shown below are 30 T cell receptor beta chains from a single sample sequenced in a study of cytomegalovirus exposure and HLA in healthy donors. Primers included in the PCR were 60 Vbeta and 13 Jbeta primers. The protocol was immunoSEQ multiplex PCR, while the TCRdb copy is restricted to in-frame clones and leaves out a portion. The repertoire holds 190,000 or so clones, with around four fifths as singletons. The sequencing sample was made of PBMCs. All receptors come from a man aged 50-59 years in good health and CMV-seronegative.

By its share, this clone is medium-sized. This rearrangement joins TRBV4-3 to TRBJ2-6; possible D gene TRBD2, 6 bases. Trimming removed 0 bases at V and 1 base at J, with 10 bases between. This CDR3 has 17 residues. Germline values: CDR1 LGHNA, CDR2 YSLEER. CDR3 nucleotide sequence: TGCGCCAGCAGCCAAGATTTTAGCGGTTCTGGGGCCAACGTCCTGACTTTC. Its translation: CASSQDFSGSGANVLTF.

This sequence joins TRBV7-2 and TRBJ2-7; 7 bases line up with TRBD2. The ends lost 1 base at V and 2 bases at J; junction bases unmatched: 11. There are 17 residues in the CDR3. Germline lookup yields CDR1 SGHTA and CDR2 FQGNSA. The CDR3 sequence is CASSLGYGGGTTYEQYF. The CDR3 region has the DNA TGTGCCAGCAGCTTAGGGTACGGCGGGGGAACAACCTACGAGCAGTACTTC.

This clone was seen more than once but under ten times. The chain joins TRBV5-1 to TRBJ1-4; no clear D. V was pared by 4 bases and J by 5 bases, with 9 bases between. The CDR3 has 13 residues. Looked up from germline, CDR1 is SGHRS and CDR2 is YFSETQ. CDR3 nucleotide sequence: TGCGCCAGCAGCCTGGCCGCGAATGAAAAACTGTTTTTT. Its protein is CASSLAANEKLFF.

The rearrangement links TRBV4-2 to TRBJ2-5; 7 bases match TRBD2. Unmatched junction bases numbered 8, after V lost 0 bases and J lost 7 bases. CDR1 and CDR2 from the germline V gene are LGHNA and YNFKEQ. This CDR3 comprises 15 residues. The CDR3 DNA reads TGTGCCAGCAGCCAAGATACGGGGGGTGGGGTGACCCAGTACTTC. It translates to CASSQDTGGGVTQYF.

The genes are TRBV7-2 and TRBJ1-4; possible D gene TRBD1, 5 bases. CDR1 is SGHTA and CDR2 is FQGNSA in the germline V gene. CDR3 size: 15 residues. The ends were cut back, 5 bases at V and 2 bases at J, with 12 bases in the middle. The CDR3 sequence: CASSPYGGTNEKLFF. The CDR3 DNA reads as TGTGCCAGCAGCCCCTACGGGGGGACTAATGAAAAACTGTTTTTT.

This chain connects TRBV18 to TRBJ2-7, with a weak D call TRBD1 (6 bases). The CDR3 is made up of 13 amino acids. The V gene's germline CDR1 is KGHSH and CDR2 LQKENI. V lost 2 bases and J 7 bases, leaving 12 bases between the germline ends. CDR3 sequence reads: CASSPRTGREQYF. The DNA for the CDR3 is TGTGCCAGCTCACCAAGAACAGGGCGGGAGCAGTACTTC. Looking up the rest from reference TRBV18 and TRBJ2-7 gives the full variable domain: NAGVMQNPRHLVRRRGQEARLRCSPMKGHSHVYWYRQLPEEGLKFMVYLQKENIIDESGMPKERFSAEFPKEGPSILRIQQVVRGDSAAYFCASSPRTGREQYFGPGTRLTVT.

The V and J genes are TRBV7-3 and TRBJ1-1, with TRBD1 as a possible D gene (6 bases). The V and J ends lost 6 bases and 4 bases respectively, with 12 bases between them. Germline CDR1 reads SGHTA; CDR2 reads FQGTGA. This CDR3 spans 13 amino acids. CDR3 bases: TGTGCCAGCAGGTCGACAGGAGCCACTGAAGCTTTCTTT. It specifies CASRSTGATEAFF. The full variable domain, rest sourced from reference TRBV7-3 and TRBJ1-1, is GAGVSQTPSNKVTEKGKYVELRCDPISGHTALYWYRQSLGQGPEFLIYFQGTGAADDSGLPNDRFFAVRPEGSVSTLKIQRTERGDSAVYLCASRSTGATEAFFGQGTRLTVV.

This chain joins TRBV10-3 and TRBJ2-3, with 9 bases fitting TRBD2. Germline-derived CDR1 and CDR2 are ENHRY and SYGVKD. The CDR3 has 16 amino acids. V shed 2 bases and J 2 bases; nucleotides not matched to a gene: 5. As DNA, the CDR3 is TGTGCCATCAGTGAGGGGCCTAGCGGGATCACAGATACGCAGTATTTT. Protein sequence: CAISEGPSGITDTQYF.

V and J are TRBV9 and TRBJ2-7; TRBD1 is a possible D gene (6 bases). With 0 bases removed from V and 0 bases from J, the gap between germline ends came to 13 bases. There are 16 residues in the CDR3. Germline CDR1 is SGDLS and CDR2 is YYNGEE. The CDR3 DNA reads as TGTGCCAGCAGCGTAGTCCCGGACAGTTCCTCCTACGAGCAGTACTTC. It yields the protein CASSVVPDSSSYEQYF.

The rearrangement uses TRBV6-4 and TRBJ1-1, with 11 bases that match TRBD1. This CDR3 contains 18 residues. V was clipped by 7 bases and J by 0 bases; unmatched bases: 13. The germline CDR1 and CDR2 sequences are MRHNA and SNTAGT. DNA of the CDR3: TGTGCCAGCATTCTAGGGGTGGGACAGGGGGATATGAACACTGAAGCTTTCTTT. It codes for CASILGVGQGDMNTEAFF.

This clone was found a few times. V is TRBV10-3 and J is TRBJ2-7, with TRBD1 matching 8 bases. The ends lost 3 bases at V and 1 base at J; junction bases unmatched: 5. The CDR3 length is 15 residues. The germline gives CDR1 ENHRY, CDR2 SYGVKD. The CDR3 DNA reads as TGTGCCATCAGTGACTCGGGGGACAGGTCCTACGAGCAGTACTTC. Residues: CAISDSGDRSYEQYF.

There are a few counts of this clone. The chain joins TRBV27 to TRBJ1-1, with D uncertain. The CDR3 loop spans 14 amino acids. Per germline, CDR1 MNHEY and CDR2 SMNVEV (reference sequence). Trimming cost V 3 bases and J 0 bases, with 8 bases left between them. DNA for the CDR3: TGTGCCAGCAGTTTGAGTACTATGAACACTGAAGCTTTCTTT. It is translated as CASSLSTMNTEAFF.

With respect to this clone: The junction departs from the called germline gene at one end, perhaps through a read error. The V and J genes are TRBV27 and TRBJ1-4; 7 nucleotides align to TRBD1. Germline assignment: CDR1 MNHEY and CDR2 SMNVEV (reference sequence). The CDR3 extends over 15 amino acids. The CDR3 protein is CASSPQTGRNEELFF. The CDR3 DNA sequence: TGTGCCAGCAGTCCCCAGACAGGGCGGAATGAAGAACTGTTTTTT. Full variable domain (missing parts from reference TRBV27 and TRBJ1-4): EAQVTQNPRYLITVTGKKLTVTCSQNMNHEYMSWYRQDPGLGLRQIYYSMNVEVTDKGDVPEGYKVSRKEKRNFPLILESPSPNQTSLYFCASSPQTGRNEELFFGSGTQLSVL.

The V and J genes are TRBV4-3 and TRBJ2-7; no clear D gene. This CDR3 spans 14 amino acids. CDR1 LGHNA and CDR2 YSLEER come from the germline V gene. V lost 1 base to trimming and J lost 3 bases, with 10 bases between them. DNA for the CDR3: TGCGCCAGCAGCCAAGCCACCAGAGGCTACGAGCAGTACTTC. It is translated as CASSQATRGYEQYF.

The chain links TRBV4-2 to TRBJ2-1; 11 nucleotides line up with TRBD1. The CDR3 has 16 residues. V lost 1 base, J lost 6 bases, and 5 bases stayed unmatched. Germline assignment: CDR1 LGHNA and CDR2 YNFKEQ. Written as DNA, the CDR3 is TGTGCCAGCAGCCAAGGGAGGGGGACAGGGGGCAATGAGCAGTTCTTC. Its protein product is CASSQGRGTGGNEQFF.

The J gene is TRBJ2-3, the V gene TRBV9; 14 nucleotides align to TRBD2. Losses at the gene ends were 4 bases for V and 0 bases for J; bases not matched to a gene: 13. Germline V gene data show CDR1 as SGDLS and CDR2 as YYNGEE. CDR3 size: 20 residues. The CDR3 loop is CASSFGLAGGISISTDTQYF. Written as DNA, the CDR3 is TGTGCCAGCAGCTTTGGACTAGCGGGGGGAATATCAATTAGCACAGATACGCAGTATTTT.

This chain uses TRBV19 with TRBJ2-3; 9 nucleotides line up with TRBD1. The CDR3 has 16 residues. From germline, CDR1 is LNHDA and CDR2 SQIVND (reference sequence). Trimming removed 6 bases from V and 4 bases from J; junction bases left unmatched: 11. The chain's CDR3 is CASSRTGQGNPDTQYF. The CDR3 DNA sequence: TGTGCCAGTAGCCGAACCGGACAGGGGAACCCAGATACGCAGTATTTT.

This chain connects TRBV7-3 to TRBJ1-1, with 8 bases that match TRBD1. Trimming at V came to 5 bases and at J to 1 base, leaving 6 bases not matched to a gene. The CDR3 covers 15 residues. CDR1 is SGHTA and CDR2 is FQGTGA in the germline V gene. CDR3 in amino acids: CASSAGGTGNTEAFF. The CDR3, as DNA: TGTGCCAGCAGCGCGGGAGGGACAGGGAACACTGAAGCTTTCTTT. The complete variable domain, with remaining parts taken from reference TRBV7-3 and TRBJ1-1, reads GAGVSQTPSNKVTEKGKYVELRCDPISGHTALYWYRQSLGQGPEFLIYFQGTGAADDSGLPNDRFFAVRPEGSVSTLKIQRTERGDSAVYLCASSAGGTGNTEAFFGQGTRLTVV.

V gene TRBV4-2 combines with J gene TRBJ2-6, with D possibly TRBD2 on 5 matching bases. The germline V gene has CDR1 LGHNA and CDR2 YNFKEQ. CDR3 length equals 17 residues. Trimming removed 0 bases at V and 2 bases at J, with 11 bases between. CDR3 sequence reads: CASSQERVGAGANVLTF. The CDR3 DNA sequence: TGTGCCAGCAGCCAAGAACGTGTCGGGGCTGGGGCCAACGTCCTGACTTTC.

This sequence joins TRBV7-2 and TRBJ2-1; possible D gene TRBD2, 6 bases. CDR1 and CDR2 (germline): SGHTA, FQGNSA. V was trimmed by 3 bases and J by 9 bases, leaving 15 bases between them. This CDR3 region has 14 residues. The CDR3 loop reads CASSLGGVSSEQFF. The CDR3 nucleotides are TGTGCCAGCAGCTTGGGCGGGGTTTCTTCTGAGCAGTTCTTC.

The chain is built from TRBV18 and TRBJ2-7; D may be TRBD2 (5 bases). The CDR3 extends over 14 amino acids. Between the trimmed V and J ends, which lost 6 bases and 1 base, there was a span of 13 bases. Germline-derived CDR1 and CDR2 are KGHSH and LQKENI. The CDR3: CASSPPGGSYEQYF. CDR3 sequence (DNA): TGTGCCAGCTCCCCCCCGGGCGGGTCCTACGAGCAGTACTTC.

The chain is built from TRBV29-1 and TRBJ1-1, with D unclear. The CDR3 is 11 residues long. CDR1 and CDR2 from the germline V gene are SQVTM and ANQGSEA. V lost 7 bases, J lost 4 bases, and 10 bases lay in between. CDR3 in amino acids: CSAFRGTEAFF. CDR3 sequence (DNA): TGCAGCGCCTTCCGAGGCACTGAAGCTTTCTTT. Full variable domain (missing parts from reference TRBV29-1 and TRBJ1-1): SAVISQKPSRDICQRGTSLTIQCQVDSQVTMMFWYRQQPGQSLTLIATANQGSEATYESGFVIDKFPISRPNLTFSTLTVSNMSPEDSSIYLCSAFRGTEAFFGQGTRLTVV.

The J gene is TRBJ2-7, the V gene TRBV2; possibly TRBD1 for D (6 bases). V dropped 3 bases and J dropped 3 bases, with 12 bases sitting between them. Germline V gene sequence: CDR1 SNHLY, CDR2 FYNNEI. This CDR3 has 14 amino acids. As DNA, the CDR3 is TGTGCCAGCAGTGATGGCAGGGGCCTCTACGAGCAGTACTTC. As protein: CASSDGRGLYEQYF.

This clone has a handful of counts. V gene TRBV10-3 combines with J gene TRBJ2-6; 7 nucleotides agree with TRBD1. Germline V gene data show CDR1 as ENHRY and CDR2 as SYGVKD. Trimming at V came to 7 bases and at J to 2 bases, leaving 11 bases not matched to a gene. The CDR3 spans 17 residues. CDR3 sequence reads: CAIKGARELPGANVLTF. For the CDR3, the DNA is TGTGCCATCAAGGGGGCCAGGGAGCTCCCTGGGGCCAACGTCCTGACTTTC.

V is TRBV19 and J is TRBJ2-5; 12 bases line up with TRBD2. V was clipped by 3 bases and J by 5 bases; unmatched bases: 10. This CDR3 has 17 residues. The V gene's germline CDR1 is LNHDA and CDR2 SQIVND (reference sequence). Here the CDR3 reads CASSIRQASGGAETQYF. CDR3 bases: TGTGCCAGTAGTATCCGGCAGGCTAGCGGGGGGGCGGAGACCCAGTACTTC.

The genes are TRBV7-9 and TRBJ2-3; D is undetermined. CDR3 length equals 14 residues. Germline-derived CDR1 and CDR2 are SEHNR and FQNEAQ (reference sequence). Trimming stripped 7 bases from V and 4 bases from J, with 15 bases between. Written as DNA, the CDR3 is TGTGCCAGCACCCTAGAAGGAGCCGCAGATACGCAGTATTTT. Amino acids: CASTLEGAADTQYF.

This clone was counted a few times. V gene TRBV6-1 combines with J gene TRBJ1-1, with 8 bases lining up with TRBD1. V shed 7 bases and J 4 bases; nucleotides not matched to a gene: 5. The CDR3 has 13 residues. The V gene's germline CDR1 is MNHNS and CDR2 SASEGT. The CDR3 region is CASIQGDRTEAFF. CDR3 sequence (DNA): TGTGCCAGCATACAGGGGGACCGCACTGAAGCTTTCTTT.

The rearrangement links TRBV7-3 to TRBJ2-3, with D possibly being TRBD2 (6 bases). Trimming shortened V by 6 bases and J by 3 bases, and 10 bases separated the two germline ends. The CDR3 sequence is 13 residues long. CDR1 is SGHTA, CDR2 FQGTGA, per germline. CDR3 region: CASSRGGTDTQYF. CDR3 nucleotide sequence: TGTGCCAGCAGTCGTGGAGGGACAGATACGCAGTATTTT.

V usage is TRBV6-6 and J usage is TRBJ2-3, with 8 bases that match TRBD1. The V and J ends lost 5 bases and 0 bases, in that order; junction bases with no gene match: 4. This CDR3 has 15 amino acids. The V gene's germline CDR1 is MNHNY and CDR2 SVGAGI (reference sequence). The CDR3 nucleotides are TGTGCCAGCAGTAGTTGGGACAGGAGCACAGATACGCAGTATTTT. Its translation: CASSSWDRSTDTQYF.

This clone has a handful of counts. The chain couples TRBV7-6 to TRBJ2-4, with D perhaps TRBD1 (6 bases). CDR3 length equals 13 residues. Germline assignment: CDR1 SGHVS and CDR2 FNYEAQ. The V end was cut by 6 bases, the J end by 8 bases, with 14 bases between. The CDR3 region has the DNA TGTGCCAGCAGTCGAATGAACAGGGACATTCAGTACTTC. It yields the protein CASSRMNRDIQYF.